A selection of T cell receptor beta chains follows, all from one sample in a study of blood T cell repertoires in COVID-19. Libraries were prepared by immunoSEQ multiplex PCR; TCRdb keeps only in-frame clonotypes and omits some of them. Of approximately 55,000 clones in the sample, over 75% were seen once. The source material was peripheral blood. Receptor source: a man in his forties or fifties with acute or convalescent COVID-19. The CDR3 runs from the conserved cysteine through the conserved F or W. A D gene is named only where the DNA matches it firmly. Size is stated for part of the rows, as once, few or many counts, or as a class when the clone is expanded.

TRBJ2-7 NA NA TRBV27 CASRSRVTYEQYF TGTGCCAGCAGATCACGGGTTACCTACGAGCAGTACTTC
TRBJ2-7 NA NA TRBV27 CASSRKGDLSYEQYF TGTGCCAGCAGCAGAAAGGGGGATCTCTCCTACGAGCAGTACTTC
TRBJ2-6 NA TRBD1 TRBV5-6 CASSLEPGGDGANVLTF TGTGCCAGCAGCTTGGAGCCAGGGGGCGATGGGGCCAACGTCCTGACTTTC
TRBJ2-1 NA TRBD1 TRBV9 CASSVAWGQGWSNEQFF TGTGCCAGCAGCGTAGCTTGGGGACAGGGCTGGAGCAATGAGCAGTTCTTC
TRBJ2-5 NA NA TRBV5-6 CASSWVQDQETQYF TGTGCCAGCAGCTGGGTACAGGACCAAGAGACCCAGTACTTC
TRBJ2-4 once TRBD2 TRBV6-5 CASQTSGKNIQYF TGTGCCAGCCAAACTAGCGGTAAAAACATTCAGTACTTC
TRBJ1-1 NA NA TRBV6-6 CASSPASGEAFF TGTGCCAGCAGCCCTGCCTCGGGGGAAGCTTTCTTT
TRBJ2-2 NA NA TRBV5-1 CASSFGGPGRELFF TGCGCCAGCAGCTTCGGAGGACCCGGTCGGGAGCTGTTTTTT
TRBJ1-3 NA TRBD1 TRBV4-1 CASSQGTGYNTIYF TGCGCCAGCAGCCAAGGGACAGGGTACAACACCATATATTTT
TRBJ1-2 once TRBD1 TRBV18 CASSLTGIDYGYTF TGTGCCAGCTCTCTGACAGGGATTGATTATGGCTACACCTTC
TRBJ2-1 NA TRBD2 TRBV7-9 CASSSGTSGAYTLRNEQFF TGTGCCAGCAGCTCAGGGACTAGCGGGGCCTATACCTTACGAAATGAGCAGTTCTTC
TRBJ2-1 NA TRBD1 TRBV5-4 CASSLARTGHNEQFF TGTGCCAGCAGCTTGGCCCGGACAGGGCACAATGAGCAGTTCTTC
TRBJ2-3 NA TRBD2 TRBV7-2 CASSPGLAGGPPITDTQYF TGTGCCAGCAGCCCCGGACTAGCGGGAGGGCCCCCTATCACAGATACGCAGTATTTT
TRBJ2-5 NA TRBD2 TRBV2 CASNLGTSGTQETQYF TGTGCCAGCAACCTAGGGACTAGCGGGACTCAAGAGACCCAGTACTTC
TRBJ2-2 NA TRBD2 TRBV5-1 CASSFGRSLNTGELFF TGCGCCAGCAGCTTCGGGAGGTCCTTGAACACCGGGGAGCTGTTTTTT
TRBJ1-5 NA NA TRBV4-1 CASSQEETGWGNQPQHF TGCGCCAGCAGCCAAGAAGAGACAGGTTGGGGCAATCAGCCCCAGCATTTT
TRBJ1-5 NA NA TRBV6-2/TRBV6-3 CASSVPGGGQPQHF TGTGCCAGCAGTGTGCCGGGGGGTGGCCAGCCCCAGCATTTT
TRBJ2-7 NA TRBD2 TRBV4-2 CASSPRDGLVYEQYF TGTGCCAGCAGCCCCCGGGACGGACTAGTCTACGAGCAGTACTTC
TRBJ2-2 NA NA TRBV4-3 CASRGTLPTGELFF TGCGCCAGCAGAGGGACACTGCCCACCGGGGAGCTGTTTTTT
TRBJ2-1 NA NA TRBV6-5 CASSYSESYNEQFF TGTGCCAGCAGTTACTCGGAGTCCTACAATGAGCAGTTCTTC
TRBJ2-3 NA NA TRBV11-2 CASSFGAGRTDTQYF TGTGCCAGCAGCTTTGGGGCAGGGCGGACAGATACGCAGTATTTT
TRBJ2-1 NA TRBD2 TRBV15 CATSRDLGTSGSNNEQFF TGTGCCACCAGCAGAGATCTCGGGACTAGCGGGAGTAACAATGAGCAGTTCTTC
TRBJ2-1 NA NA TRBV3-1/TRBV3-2 CASSQEGGPRRYEQFF TGTGCCAGCAGCCAAGAGGGAGGACCAAGGAGGTATGAGCAGTTCTTC
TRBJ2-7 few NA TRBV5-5 CASGGTLTYEQYF TGTGCCAGCGGGGGGACTTTGACCTACGAGCAGTACTTC
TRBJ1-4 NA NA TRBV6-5 CASSAPGIGEKLFF TGTGCCAGCAGCGCCCCGGGTATCGGTGAAAAACTGTTTTTT